One and the same sample provided the 27 T cell receptor beta chains below, sequenced in a study of T cell repertoires in cytomegalovirus infection. One entry per CDR3 protein, called by TCRdb with MiXCR from the reads. This sample has 640,000 or so distinct CDR3 sequences; roughly 33% occur once, and the top ten carry around a sixth. For these receptors, no antigen is known. The specimen was cultured PBMCs, collected from culture after CMV antigen stimulation. The source of these receptors is a human donor in good health (CMV status not recorded). Some clones in this sample may be carry-over from other donors' samples.

The sample holds many counts of this clonotype. The gene calls are TRBV7-2 and TRBJ2-7, with 10 nucleotides matching TRBD1. Germline V gene data show CDR1 as SGHTA and CDR2 as FQGNSA. The CDR3 sequence is 14 residues long. The J segment lost 9 bases and the V segment lost 2 bases, leaving 7 bases of the junction unmatched. The CDR3: CASSLRQGAVGQYF. In DNA form, the CDR3 reads TGTGCCAGCAGCTTAAGACAGGGGGCAGTCGGGCAGTACTTC.

CDR3 DNA sequence: TGCAGTGCTCTCGTGGCAGGGTATAATTCACCCCTCCACTTT. This translates into CSALVAGYNSPLHF. The chain carries TRBV20-1 and TRBJ1-6; D is perhaps TRBD1 (5 bases). V lost 5 bases and J 4 bases, leaving 12 bases between the germline ends. This CDR3 region has 14 residues. Per germline, CDR1 DFQATT and CDR2 SNEGSKA (reference sequence).

The rearrangement joins TRBV20-1 to TRBJ2-3, with 10 bases that match TRBD2. The V segment lost 3 bases and the J segment 4 bases; nucleotides outside the gene matches: 4. This CDR3 is 14 amino acids long. CDR1 is DFQATT, CDR2 SNEGSKA, per germline (reference sequence). CDR3 sequence (DNA): TGCAGTGCTAGCGACAGCGGGGGGGCAGATACGCAGTATTTT. Translating it yields CSASDSGGADTQYF.

This clonotype was observed a handful of times. At one end, the junction sequence differs from germline, possibly due to a read error. The V call is TRBV19, the J call TRBJ2-1, with 15 nucleotides matching TRBD2. Germline CDR1 and CDR2: LNHDA and SQIVND (reference sequence). CDR3 size: 13 residues. In DNA, the CDR3 is TGTGCCAGTAGTACCGGACTAGCGGGGGGGCCGCTCTTC. Residues: CASSTGLAGGPLF.

This clonotype has a handful of counts. The V call is TRBV6-1, the J call TRBJ1-1; 8 bases fit TRBD1. CDR1 and CDR2 (germline): MNHNS, SASEGT. This CDR3 spans 14 amino acids. V gave up 6 bases and J gave up 3 bases; unmatched junction bases: 6. CDR3 residues: CASSRTGFDTEAFF. CDR3 DNA: TGTGCCAGCAGCCGGACAGGGTTTGACACTGAAGCTTTCTTT.

There are a few counts of this clonotype. The CDR3 nucleotides are TGCAGTGCTCATCTCCTCCACAGGGGGCTGGGGTCACCCCTCCACTTT. This encodes CSAHLLHRGLGSPLHF. The chain employs TRBV20-1 and TRBJ1-6; 9 bases fit TRBD1. The germline gives CDR1 DFQATT, CDR2 SNEGSKA (reference sequence). The CDR3 length is 16 residues. The ends lost 5 bases at V and 10 bases at J; junction bases unmatched: 15.

The CDR3 region has the DNA TGTGCTAGTGGTTGGACTAGCGCCTCCTACAATGAGCAGTTCTTC. Encoded protein: CASGWTSASYNEQFF. The chain joins TRBV12-5 to TRBJ2-1; TRBD2 agrees at 9 bases. The CDR3 contains 15 residues. Germline CDR1 LGHNT, CDR2 FRNRAP. With V trimmed by 4 bases and J by 0 bases, 1 base remained unmatched. Variable domain in full (rest from reference TRBV12-5 and TRBJ2-1): DARVTQTPRHKVTEMGQEVTMRCQPILGHNTVFWYRQTMMQGLELLAYFRNRAPLDDSGMPKDRFSAEMPDATLATLKIQPSEPRDSAVYFCASGWTSASYNEQFFGPGTRLTVL.

The V and J genes are TRBV6-2 or TRBV6-3 and TRBJ2-1; tentative D call: TRBD2 (5 bases). The ends were cut back, 5 bases at V and 3 bases at J, with 17 bases in the middle. The germline V gene has CDR1 MNHEY and CDR2 SVGEGT. The CDR3 length is 16 residues. The CDR3: CASSPPGRTHYNEQFF. DNA of the CDR3: TGTGCCAGCAGTCCACCGGGAAGGACCCACTACAATGAGCAGTTCTTC.

There are a few counts of this clonotype. This chain uses TRBV6-5 with TRBJ1-1; TRBD1 matches 8 bases. Germline assignment: CDR1 MNHEY and CDR2 SVGAGI. Trimming cost V 7 bases and J 1 base; bases outside gene matches: 8. The CDR3 contains 15 residues. The CDR3 spells CASTLTGEGNTEAFF. In nucleotides, the CDR3 is TGTGCCAGCACCCTGACAGGGGAGGGGAACACTGAAGCTTTCTTT.

A remark on this clonotype: Relative to the germline gene, one junction end is altered; a read error may explain this. The V gene is TRBV4-1, the J gene TRBJ2-1, with 10 nucleotides matching TRBD2. TRBJ2-7 explains the end of the DNA better; the J call may be wrong. There are 18 residues in the CDR3. Germline CDR1 MGHRA, CDR2 YSYEKL. CDR3 protein: CASSQDTLSGGTNNEQYF. Here the CDR3 DNA reads TGTGCCAGCAGCCAAGATACCCTTAGCGGGGGGACCAACAATGAGCAGTACTTC.

This clonotype has more than one count but fewer than ten. The genes are TRBV7-9 and TRBJ1-3; tentatively, D is TRBD1 (5 bases). Germline CDR1 is SEHNR and CDR2 is FQNEAQ (reference sequence). The V end was cut by 3 bases, the J end by 4 bases, with 10 bases between. The length of the CDR3 is 14 residues. The CDR3 DNA is TGTGCCAGCAGCTTCGGGACGTTGGGAAACACCATATATTTT. As protein: CASSFGTLGNTIYF. Variable domain in full (rest from reference TRBV7-9 and TRBJ1-3): DTGVSQNPRHKITKRGQNVTFRCDPISEHNRLYWYRQTLGQGPEFLTYFQNEAQLEKSRLLSDRFSAERPKGSFSTLEIQRTEQGDSAMYLCASSFGTLGNTIYFGEGSWLTVV.

CDR3 loop: CASSSTGVARDNSPLHF. The DNA of the CDR3 is TGTGCCAGCAGCTCGACAGGGGTGGCGCGGGATAATTCACCCCTCCACTTT. The rearrangement uses TRBV7-2 and TRBJ1-6, with 8 positions matching TRBD1. The CDR3 is 17 amino acids. The germline gives CDR1 SGHTA, CDR2 FQGNSA. The ends lost 4 bases at V and 5 bases at J; junction bases unmatched: 10.

This clonotype was detected only once. V is TRBV15 and J is TRBJ2-3; D tentatively reads TRBD1 or TRBD2 (5 bases each). The V and J ends lost 1 base and 2 bases respectively, with 10 bases between them. CDR1 is LNHNV, CDR2 YYDKDF, per germline (reference sequence). This CDR3 has 15 residues. The CDR3 here is CATSRGGPATDTQYF. The CDR3 DNA reads TGTGCCACCAGCAGAGGGGGACCCGCCACAGATACGCAGTATTTT.

The CDR3 DNA is TGTGCCAGCAGCTCCCTAGCTTACAATGAGCAGTTCTTC. Its protein is CASSSLAYNEQFF. The chain links TRBV11-2 to TRBJ2-1; tentatively, D is TRBD2 (5 bases). Trimming cost V 4 bases and J 4 bases, with 8 bases left between them. The CDR3 consists of 13 residues. The germline gives CDR1 SGHAT, CDR2 FQNNGV.

The chain employs TRBV29-1 and TRBJ1-4, with D possibly TRBD1 on 6 matching bases. This CDR3 region has 14 residues. V lost 5 bases and J lost 7, with 17 bases in between. The germline gives CDR1 SQVTM, CDR2 ANQGSEA. The CDR3 protein is CSVPLLGQGEKLFF. The CDR3 DNA sequence: TGCAGCGTTCCCCTTTTGGGACAAGGTGAAAAACTGTTTTTT.

This rearrangement joins TRBV7-3 to TRBJ2-7, with TRBD2 as a possible D gene (5 bases). Germline V gene data show CDR1 as SGHTA and CDR2 as FQGTGA. V was trimmed by 5 bases and J by 0 bases, leaving 14 bases between them. This CDR3 has 15 amino acids. The CDR3 spells CASSLGRTVSYEQYF. In DNA, the CDR3 is TGTGCCAGCAGCCTCGGGCGGACTGTCTCCTACGAGCAGTACTTC.

The chain joins TRBV15 to TRBJ2-5; D gene ambiguous. V was cut by 5 bases and J by 5 bases, with 12 bases left in between. There are 13 residues in the CDR3. Per the germline V gene, CDR1 is LNHNV and CDR2 is YYDKDF (reference sequence). The CDR3 here is CATSGRTGETQYF. The CDR3 coding sequence is TGTGCCACCAGCGGTAGAACCGGGGAGACCCAGTACTTC. The whole variable domain, remainder taken from reference TRBV15 and TRBJ2-5, is DAMVIQNPRYQVTQFGKPVTLSCSQTLNHNVMYWYQQKSSQAPKLLFHYYDKDFNNEADTPDNFQSRRPNTSFCFLDIRSPGLGDTAMYLCATSGRTGETQYFGPGTRLLVL.

This clonotype was recorded many times. This chain uses TRBV2 with TRBJ1-5; tentatively, D is TRBD1 (5 bases). The CDR3 runs 16 residues. In germline, CDR1 is SNHLY, CDR2 FYNNEI. Trimming took off 4 bases at V and 0 bases at J, with 13 bases between the two ends. The CDR3 is CASSATALYSNQPQHF. CDR3 coding DNA: TGTGCCAGCAGTGCGACAGCCCTTTATAGCAATCAGCCCCAGCATTTT.

The genes are TRBV28 and TRBJ2-3; 9 nucleotides align to TRBD1. The CDR3 is 15 amino acids. Looked up from germline, CDR1 is MDHEN and CDR2 is SYDVKM. V was pared by 4 bases and J by 2 bases, with 4 bases of the junction left unmatched. This CDR3 reads CASSSYRGHTDTQYF. The CDR3 nucleotides read TGTGCCAGCAGTTCCTACAGGGGGCACACAGATACGCAGTATTTT.

The rearrangement joins TRBV4-1 to TRBJ2-3; TRBD2 matches 9 bases. V gave up 3 bases and J gave up 6 bases; unmatched junction bases: 10. The germline gives CDR1 MGHRA, CDR2 YSYEKL. The CDR3 contains 16 residues. CDR3 region: CASSQIAGEEADTQYF. In DNA form, the CDR3 reads TGCGCCAGCAGCCAGATAGCGGGAGAAGAGGCTGATACGCAGTATTTT.

The chain recombines TRBV7-9 with TRBJ2-7; no clear D. Trimming removed 3 bases at V and 7 bases at J, with 7 bases between. CDR3 length equals 11 residues. Germline values: CDR1 SEHNR, CDR2 FQNEAQ (reference sequence). CDR3 nucleotide sequence: TGTGCCAGCAGCTTCGGTCGGGAGCAGTACTTC. Amino acid sequence: CASSFGREQYF.

This sequence joins TRBV10-3 and TRBJ2-5; D might be TRBD2 (5 bases). Germline CDR1 ENHRY, CDR2 SYGVKD. V dropped 4 bases and J dropped 5 bases, with 14 bases sitting between them. The CDR3 length is 14 residues. In DNA form, the CDR3 reads TGTGCCATCAGTGGGGATGGGAGTTTTGAGACCCAGTACTTC. Amino acid sequence: CAISGDGSFETQYF.

This clonotype appeared a single time. This chain links TRBV19 with TRBJ1-1; maybe TRBD1 (5 bases). Germline loops: CDR1 LNHDA, CDR2 SQIVND (reference sequence). The V end was cut by 4 bases, the J end by 3 bases, with 12 bases between. The CDR3 covers 14 residues. CDR3 in amino acids: CASSTGTEYTEAFF. For the CDR3, the DNA is TGTGCCAGTAGTACCGGGACGGAATACACTGAAGCTTTCTTT.

V and J are TRBV7-9 and TRBJ1-5; D is uncertain. V lost 9 bases, J lost 4 bases, and 19 bases lay in between. CDR3 length: 15 amino acids. From germline, CDR1 is SEHNR and CDR2 FQNEAQ (reference sequence). CDR3 protein: CASGVGKGRNQPQHF. The CDR3 nucleotides are TGTGCCAGTGGAGTGGGAAAGGGTAGGAATCAGCCCCAGCATTTT.

This clonotype occurred a few times. The rearrangement links TRBV2 to TRBJ1-2; unclear D gene. Germline V gene data show CDR1 as SNHLY and CDR2 as FYNNEI. Trimming left V 1 base short and J 4 bases short, with 13 bases between. This CDR3 is 15 amino acids long. CDR3 sequence reads: CASSEGAIRGYGYTF. The CDR3 DNA reads as TGTGCCAGCAGTGAAGGGGCCATCCGGGGCTATGGCTACACCTTC.

V gene TRBV5-4 combines with J gene TRBJ1-5; the D is unclear. Trimming left V 0 bases short and J 9 bases short, with 13 bases between. The CDR3 covers 14 residues. Germline loops: CDR1 SGHNT, CDR2 YYREEE (reference sequence). The CDR3 DNA reads TGTGCCAGCAGCTTGGACGGCAGCCAGAGGCCCCAGCATTTT. Protein product: CASSLDGSQRPQHF.

There are a few counts of this clonotype. The rearrangement joins TRBV7-9 to TRBJ2-2; D is unresolved. The germline gives CDR1 SEHNR, CDR2 FQNEAQ (reference sequence). The CDR3 has 15 residues. V lost 5 bases to trimming and J lost 0 bases, with 10 bases between them. The CDR3 sequence is CASSIGYANTGELFF. CDR3 sequence (DNA): TGTGCCAGCAGCATAGGGTACGCGAACACCGGGGAGCTGTTTTTT. The whole variable domain, remainder taken from reference TRBV7-9 and TRBJ2-2, is DTGVSQNPRHKITKRGQNVTFRCDPISEHNRLYWYRQTLGQGPEFLTYFQNEAQLEKSRLLSDRFSAERPKGSFSTLEIQRTEQGDSAMYLCASSIGYANTGELFFGEGSRLTVL.